The 27 T cell receptor beta chains reported below all come from one sample, sequenced in a study of early T cells in non-severe SARS-CoV-2 infection. One entry per CDR3 protein, called by TCRdb with MiXCR from the 5' RACE reads. The sample carries roughly 90,000 distinct CDR3 sequences, about 14% recorded once. Sequences were obtained from whole blood. The receptors here all came from an adult who was a healthcare worker with PCR-confirmed SARS-CoV-2 infection or an uninfected control (not recorded which).

The V call is TRBV7-6, the J call TRBJ2-7, with a weak D call TRBD1 (5 bases). Trimming took 4 bases from V and 3 from J, leaving 7 bases between them. The germline V gene encodes CDR1 SGHVS and CDR2 FNYEAQ. This CDR3 is built from 12 residues. The chain's CDR3 is CASSYQGYEQYF. The CDR3 nucleotides are TGTGCCAGCAGCTATCAGGGCTACGAGCAGTACTTC.

V gene TRBV4-1 combines with J gene TRBJ1-3; D gene ambiguous. This CDR3 contains 15 residues. Trimming cost V 3 bases and J 1 base, with 10 bases left between them. Per the germline V gene, CDR1 is MGHRA and CDR2 is YSYEKL. The CDR3 spells CASSQTETSGNTIYF. DNA of the CDR3: TGCGCCAGCAGCCAGACGGAGACTTCTGGAAACACCATATATTTT.

This clonotype was seen a handful of times. The chain employs TRBV11-3 and TRBJ1-1; maybe TRBD1 (5 bases). The V and J ends lost 5 bases and 2 bases respectively, with 12 bases between them. The CDR3 is made up of 14 amino acids. The V gene's germline CDR1 is SGHNT and CDR2 YENEEA. DNA of the CDR3: TGTGCCAGCAGCAAAGACAGTCTAAACACTGAAGCTTTCTTT. It is translated as CASSKDSLNTEAFF.

This clonotype was counted ten times or more. The chain carries TRBV20-1 and TRBJ1-5, with D possibly TRBD1 on 6 matching bases. Germline loops: CDR1 DFQATT, CDR2 SNEGSKA (reference sequence). Trimming cost V 7 bases and J 0 bases, with 19 bases left between them. The CDR3 loop spans 16 amino acids. The CDR3 is CSVQSAGAGSNQPQHF. CDR3 DNA sequence: TGCAGTGTCCAATCTGCGGGGGCCGGTAGCAATCAGCCCCAGCATTTT.

There are many counts of this clonotype. The chain recombines TRBV6-1 with TRBJ2-3, with 9 nucleotides matching TRBD2. The trim removed 2 bases at V and 4 bases at J, leaving 7 bases unmatched. This CDR3 region has 16 residues. The V gene's germline CDR1 is MNHNS and CDR2 SASEGT. The DNA for the CDR3 is TGTGCCAGCAGTGAATTGGGCGGGGGGGCCTCAGATACGCAGTATTTT. Its protein is CASSELGGGASDTQYF.

The V and J genes are TRBV24-1 and TRBJ2-2, with TRBD2 matching over 8 bases. J gave up 5 bases and V 8 bases, and 12 bases lay outside the gene matches. The CDR3 totals 16 residues. Germline V gene lookup returns CDR1 KGHDR and CDR2 SFDVKD. DNA of the CDR3: TGTGCCACCAAATCTGGGACTAGGATTGTTACCGGGGAGCTGTTTTTT. Translating it yields CATKSGTRIVTGELFF.

In this sample, this clonotype turned up many times. The chain carries TRBV4-1 and TRBJ1-2, with 7 nucleotides matching TRBD1. Germline V gives CDR1 MGHRA, CDR2 YSYEKL. With 3 bases clipped from V and 3 bases from J, the junction kept 16 bases outside the gene matches. This CDR3 comprises 18 residues. This CDR3 is CASSHNLRGGRRDYGYTF. The CDR3 bases are TGCGCCAGCAGCCACAACCTCAGGGGGGGTCGACGAGACTATGGCTACACCTTC.

The genes are TRBV12-3 or TRBV12-4 and TRBJ2-1; D not resolved. The CDR3 extends over 12 amino acids. Trimming cost V 2 bases and J 5 bases, with 4 bases left between them. The CDR3: CASSLWDNEQFF. The CDR3 coding sequence is TGTGCCAGCAGTTTATGGGACAATGAGCAGTTCTTC.

The rearrangement joins TRBV27 to TRBJ1-1; 7 nucleotides agree with TRBD1. The length of the CDR3 is 14 residues. Germline-derived CDR1 and CDR2 are MNHEY and SMNVEV (reference sequence). V lost 4 bases and J lost 3; bases outside the gene matches: 5. CDR3 sequence: CASSYQGVDTEAFF. In DNA form, the CDR3 reads TGTGCCAGCAGTTACCAGGGGGTCGACACTGAAGCTTTCTTT.

This clonotype was picked up a small number of times. The chain has TRBV9 and TRBJ1-3, with D uncertain. The CDR3 loop spans 15 amino acids. V was clipped by 4 bases and J by 0 bases, with 11 bases between them. From germline, CDR1 is SGDLS and CDR2 YYNGEE. The CDR3 here is CASSSEGYSGNTIYF. CDR3 DNA sequence: TGTGCCAGCAGCAGTGAAGGCTACTCTGGAAACACCATATATTTT. The entire variable domain, with the rest obtained from reference TRBV9 and TRBJ1-3, is as follows: DSGVTQTPKHLITATGQRVTLRCSPRSGDLSVYWYQQSLDQGLQFLIQYYNGEERAKGNILERFSAQQFPDLHSELNLSSLELGDSALYFCASSSEGYSGNTIYFGEGSWLTVV.

This clonotype was recorded at least ten times. CDR3 DNA sequence: TGCAGTGCTACTCGACCGGAAGAGACCCAGTACTTC. Translated: CSATRPEETQYF. The chain couples TRBV20-1 to TRBJ2-5; D is ambiguous. The CDR3 consists of 12 residues. V gave up 4 bases and J gave up 3 bases, with 9 bases separating them. CDR1 DFQATT and CDR2 SNEGSKA come from the germline V gene (reference sequence).

This clonotype turned up a few times. The chain has TRBV6-5 and TRBJ2-5, with 7 nucleotides matching TRBD1. V dropped 5 bases and J dropped 5; count of bases not matched to a gene: 5. Germline CDR1 and CDR2: MNHEY and SVGAGI. CDR3 length: 13 residues. CDR3 protein: CASSPDRVETQYF. CDR3 in DNA: TGTGCCAGCAGTCCCGACAGGGTGGAGACCCAGTACTTC.

This clonotype was recorded at least ten times. CDR3 in DNA: TGTGCCAGCAGCTTAGAGGGGAGAGATACGCAGTATTTT. It specifies CASSLEGRDTQYF. V is TRBV7-9 and J is TRBJ2-3; D is tentatively TRBD1 or TRBD2 (5 bases each). The CDR3 length is 13 residues. Trimming took 1 base from V and 5 from J, leaving 7 bases between them. Germline CDR1 is SEHNR and CDR2 is FQNEAQ (reference sequence).

As concerns this clonotype: This may be a read error, as it is one base from a much larger clone. The J gene is TRBJ1-4, the V gene TRBV6-1; 11 bases align to TRBD1. CDR1 is MNHNS and CDR2 is SASEGT in the germline V gene. V gave up 8 bases and J gave up 7 bases; unmatched junction bases: 9. The CDR3 is 15 amino acids. The CDR3 DNA follows: TGTGCCAGCTGGGCAGGGACAGGGGGTTTTGAAAAACTGTTTTTT. It translates to CASWAGTGGFEKLFF.

This clonotype was observed a few times. This sequence joins TRBV2 and TRBJ2-7; D remains unclear. Trimming took 2 bases from V and 1 from J, leaving 12 bases between them. The CDR3 is 15 amino acids. The germline gives CDR1 SNHLY, CDR2 FYNNEI. The DNA of the CDR3 is TGTGCCAGCAGTGAATCGGCAATCCTATCCTACGAGCAGTACTTC. Residues: CASSESAILSYEQYF. Looking up the rest from reference TRBV2 and TRBJ2-7 gives the full variable domain: EPEVTQTPSHQVTQMGQEVILRCVPISNHLYFYWYRQILGQKVEFLVSFYNNEISEKSEIFDDQFSVERPDGSNFTLKIRSTKLEDSAMYFCASSESAILSYEQYFGPGTRLTVT.

This chain links TRBV20-1 with TRBJ2-7; 8 positions match TRBD1. V was pared by 0 bases and J by 5 bases, with 3 bases of the junction left unmatched. Germline values: CDR1 DFQATT, CDR2 SNEGSKA (reference sequence). This CDR3 is 13 amino acids long. The DNA of the CDR3 is TGCAGTGCTAGAGATACCAGGGGGCACGAGCAGTACTTC. Protein: CSARDTRGHEQYF.

The sample holds one count of this clonotype. CDR3 in DNA: TGTGCCAGCACCCGACAGGGCCCCTACAATGAGCAGTTCTTC. This translates into CASTRQGPYNEQFF. V and J are TRBV2 and TRBJ2-1; 7 positions agree with TRBD1. The V segment lost 7 bases and the J segment 2 bases; nucleotides outside the gene matches: 5. Germline CDR1 is SNHLY and CDR2 is FYNNEI. This CDR3 spans 14 amino acids.

J is TRBJ1-5 and V is TRBV7-9, with 7 bases identical to TRBD1. V shed 5 bases and J 6 bases; nucleotides not matched to a gene: 10. Looked up from germline, CDR1 is SEHNR and CDR2 is FQNEAQ (reference sequence). The CDR3 has 15 residues. CDR3 DNA: TGTGCCAGCAGCCAGACAGGGAGTTTTGGTCAGCCCCAGCATTTT. Translating it yields CASSQTGSFGQPQHF.

This clonotype has more than one count but fewer than ten. The chain has TRBV21-1 and TRBJ1-6. TRBV21-1 is noted as a pseudogene. The CDR3 runs to 14 residues. The chain's CDR3 is CASGSWATNSPLHF. CDR3 nucleotide sequence: TGTGCCAGCGGATCGTGGGCCACGAATTCACCCCTCCACTTT.

The CDR3 here is CASSQGQGLTYEQYF. In nucleotides, the CDR3 is TGCGCCAGCAGCCAAGGTCAGGGGCTCACCTACGAGCAGTACTTC. This chain joins TRBV4-1 and TRBJ2-7, with TRBD1 as a possible D gene (6 bases). Trimming shortened V by 1 base and J by 2 bases, and 12 bases separated the two germline ends. CDR3 length: 15 residues. Germline CDR1 is MGHRA and CDR2 is YSYEKL.

The chain links TRBV21-1 to TRBJ1-4. TRBV21-1 corresponds to a pseudogene. The CDR3 loop spans 18 amino acids. The CDR3 spells CASSKDIGRAATNEKLFF. As DNA, the CDR3 is TGTGCCAGCAGCAAAGATATCGGCAGAGCCGCAACTAATGAAAAACTGTTTTTT.

The chain couples TRBV12-3 or TRBV12-4 to TRBJ2-7; D is possibly TRBD1 (6 bases). This CDR3 has 11 residues. Trimming stripped 5 bases from V and 7 bases from J, with 9 bases between. This CDR3 is CASSNREEQYF. CDR3 nucleotides: TGTGCCAGCAGTAACAGGGAAGAGCAGTACTTC.

The V call is TRBV20-1, the J call TRBJ1-2, with D possibly being TRBD1 (5 bases). V shed 0 bases and J shed 3 bases, with 11 bases lying between them. The CDR3 covers 14 residues. CDR1 and CDR2 from the germline V gene are DFQATT and SNEGSKA (reference sequence). CDR3 region: CSARDLGGDYGYTF. The CDR3 DNA is TGCAGTGCTAGAGATCTGGGGGGAGACTATGGCTACACCTTC.

The chain is built from TRBV15 and TRBJ2-6; D is unresolved. V lost 0 bases, J lost 1 base, and 13 bases lay in between. Germline values: CDR1 LNHNV, CDR2 YYDKDF (reference sequence). This CDR3 has 18 amino acids. The DNA of the CDR3 is TGTGCCACCAGCAGAGATCGGCAGGCTACTTCTGGGGCCAACGTCCTGACTTTC. Translation gives CATSRDRQATSGANVLTF.

This clonotype was counted only a few times. This chain uses TRBV7-9 with TRBJ1-1; D is undetermined. The CDR3 spans 13 residues. Germline lookup yields CDR1 SEHNR and CDR2 FQNEAQ (reference sequence). V was pared by 2 bases and J by 1 base, with 5 bases between. The DNA of the CDR3 is TGTGCCAGCAGCTTAACAGCGAACACTGAAGCTTTCTTT. Its protein product is CASSLTANTEAFF.

This clonotype was observed a handful of times. This chain uses TRBV29-1 with TRBJ2-3, with 9 bases aligning to TRBD1. Germline-derived CDR1 and CDR2 are SQVTM and ANQGSEA. The CDR3 has 16 residues. J was trimmed by 3 bases and V by 6 bases; bases with no gene match: 13. The CDR3 loop is CSVGQGSGRETDTQYF. The CDR3 nucleotides are TGCAGCGTCGGACAGGGGTCAGGGAGGGAAACAGATACGCAGTATTTT.

The chain recombines TRBV12-3 or TRBV12-4 with TRBJ2-7, with D possibly being TRBD2 (5 bases). CDR3 length equals 14 residues. Trimming took off 2 bases at V and 3 bases at J, with 11 bases between the two ends. This CDR3 is CASSLSPRDYEQYF. The CDR3 DNA sequence: TGTGCCAGCAGTTTATCCCCCCGGGACTACGAGCAGTACTTC.